Listed here is a single T cell receptor (beta chain). The data stem from a study of shared clonotypes between healthy human individuals. For the study at large: Samples came from a couple of female and a few male donors aged 18 to 49.

Trimming removed 4 bases at V and 6 bases at J, with 21 bases between. Germline values: CDR1 LNHDA, CDR2 SQIVND (reference sequence). CDR3 length: 16 amino acids. Original data processing: For the immunoSEQ data, sequences were junction-only without quality scores, so filtering differed. TCRdb's table, derived via immunoSEQ multiplex PCR, lists solely in-frame clones and lacks some. Clonal size and the V and J genes are those of that table, whereas D and trimming came from the DNA. The sample has approximately 2.5 million clones, around nine tenths seen once. The chain carries TRBV19 and TRBJ1-2, with D unclear. This clonotype was sampled from a man between 18 and 29 years old in good health. Input material: naive CD4+ T cells sorted from blood. Subset of the sample: CD45RA+ positively selected. The CDR3, as DNA: TGTGCCAGTAGTACCTTACCGGACTCCCCGGTGGATGGCTACACCTTC. Its translation: CASSTLPDSPVDGYTF.